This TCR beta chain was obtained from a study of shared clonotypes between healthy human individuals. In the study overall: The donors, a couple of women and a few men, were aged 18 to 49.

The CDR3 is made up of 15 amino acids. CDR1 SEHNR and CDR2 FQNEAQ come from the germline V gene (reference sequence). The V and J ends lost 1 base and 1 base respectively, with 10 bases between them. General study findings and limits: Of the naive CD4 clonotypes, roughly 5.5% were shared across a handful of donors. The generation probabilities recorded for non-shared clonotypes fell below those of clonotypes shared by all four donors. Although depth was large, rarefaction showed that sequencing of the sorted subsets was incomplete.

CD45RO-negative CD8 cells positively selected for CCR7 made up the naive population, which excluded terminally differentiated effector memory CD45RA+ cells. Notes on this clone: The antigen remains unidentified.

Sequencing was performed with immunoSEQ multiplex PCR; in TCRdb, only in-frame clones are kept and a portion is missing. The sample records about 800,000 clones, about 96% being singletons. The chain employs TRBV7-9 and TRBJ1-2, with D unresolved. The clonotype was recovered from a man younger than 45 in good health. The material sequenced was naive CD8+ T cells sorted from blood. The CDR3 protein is CASSLVERSNYGYTF. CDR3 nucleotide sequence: TGTGCCAGCAGCTTAGTAGAGAGAAGTAACTATGGCTACACCTTC.